Listed here are 9 T cell receptor beta chains from one sample, sequenced in a study of T cells in localized non-small cell lung cancer. TCRdb's copy holds only in-frame clones and misses some; the assay was immunoSEQ multiplex PCR. The sample holds tens of thousands of clones; approximately 94% are singletons and the top ten take 7.1%. The specimen was peripheral blood, collected before any cancer treatment. Source of these receptors: a female donor of 60 years or more with stage I lung adenocarcinoma.

The chain recombines TRBV5-8 with TRBJ2-5; perhaps TRBD2 as D (6 bases). Deletions cut 2 bases from V and 9 bases from J, with 23 bases between. CDR1 and CDR2 from the germline V gene are SGHTS and YDEGEE. There are 16 residues in the CDR3. CDR3 protein: CASSLYGTAGLEAQYF. As DNA, the CDR3 is TGTGCCAGCAGCTTATACGGGACCGCGGGATTGGAGGCCCAGTACTTC.

The gene calls are TRBV21-1 and TRBJ2-7; the table's D gene call, TRBD2, was not cross checked with the DNA. TRBV21-1 represents a pseudogene. The CDR3 is 15 amino acids. DNA for the CDR3: TGTGCCAGCAGCATCCGAAGGCGGGCGACCTGCGAGCAGTACGTC. Encoded protein: CASSIRRRATCEQYV.

This rearrangement joins TRBV7-9 to TRBJ1-2; a possible D gene is TRBD1 (5 bases). V gave up 5 bases and J gave up 8 bases, with 18 bases separating them. The CDR3 totals 14 residues. Germline V lookup: CDR1 SEHNR, CDR2 FQNEAQ (reference sequence). CDR3 sequence (DNA): TGTGCCAGCAGCCCCGAGGCATTTGGGGCGGGCTACACCTTC. The encoded protein is CASSPEAFGAGYTF.

The rearrangement joins TRBV2 to TRBJ2-3, with D tentatively TRBD1 (6 bases). The CDR3 extends over 15 amino acids. V was cut by 6 bases and J by 5 bases, with 18 bases left in between. Germline V gives CDR1 SNHLY, CDR2 FYNNEI. The DNA for the CDR3 is TGTGCCAGCAGAGACGACAGGAGTGCACGAGATACGCAGTATTTT. Amino acids: CASRDDRSARDTQYF.

The chain carries TRBV28 and TRBJ2-3; 8 nucleotides line up with TRBD1. V gave up 10 bases and J gave up 1 base; unmatched junction bases: 10. This CDR3 has 15 residues. Germline V gene sequence: CDR1 MDHEN, CDR2 SYDVKM. CDR3 residues: CAIGQGSVGTDTQYF. The CDR3 DNA is TGTGCCATCGGACAGGGCTCGGTAGGCACAGATACGCAGTATTTT.

The chain has TRBV5-4 and TRBJ1-3, with D unresolved. The germline V gene has CDR1 SGHNT and CDR2 YYREEE (reference sequence). V shed 2 bases and J shed 0 bases, with 15 bases lying between them. The CDR3 covers 17 residues. CDR3 sequence reads: CASSFRDPGDSGNTIYF. CDR3 bases: TGTGCCAGCAGCTTTAGGGATCCAGGAGACTCTGGAAACACCATATATTTT.

The chain combines TRBV5-6 with TRBJ2-3; 8 positions agree with TRBD1. The trim removed 4 bases at V and 1 base at J, leaving 8 bases unmatched. This CDR3 is 16 amino acids long. The germline V gene encodes CDR1 SGHDT and CDR2 YYEEEE. The CDR3 bases are TGTGCCAGCAGCCGCCCACGGACAGGGCGCACAGATACGCAGTATTTT. Encoded protein: CASSRPRTGRTDTQYF.

The genes are TRBV15 and TRBJ1-3; no firm D call. V dropped 0 bases and J dropped 0 bases, with 9 bases sitting between them. The germline V gene encodes CDR1 LNHNV and CDR2 YYDKDF (reference sequence). The CDR3 sequence is 16 residues long. CDR3 sequence: CATSRDRSLSGNTIYF. As DNA, the CDR3 is TGTGCCACCAGCAGAGATAGGTCTCTCTCTGGAAACACCATATATTTT.

The chain uses TRBV5-1 and TRBJ2-6, with D tentatively TRBD1 (6 bases). There are 13 residues in the CDR3. Germline-derived CDR1 and CDR2 are SGHRS and YFSETQ. V gave up 4 bases and J gave up 9 bases, with 11 bases separating them. The CDR3 reads CASSLGDINVLTF. In DNA, the CDR3 is TGCGCCAGCAGCCTCGGGGACATCAACGTCCTGACTTTC.